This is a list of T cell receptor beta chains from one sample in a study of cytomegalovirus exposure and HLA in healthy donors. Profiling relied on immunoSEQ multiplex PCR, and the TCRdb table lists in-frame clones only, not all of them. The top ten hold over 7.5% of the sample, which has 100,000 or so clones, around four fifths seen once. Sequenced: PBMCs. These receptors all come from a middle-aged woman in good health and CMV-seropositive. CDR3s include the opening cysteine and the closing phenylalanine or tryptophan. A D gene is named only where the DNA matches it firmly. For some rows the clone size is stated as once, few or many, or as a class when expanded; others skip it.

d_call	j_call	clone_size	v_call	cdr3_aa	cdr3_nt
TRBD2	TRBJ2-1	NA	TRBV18	CASSPLAGGNNEQFF	TGTGCCAGCTCCCCCCTAGCGGGGGGGAACAATGAGCAGTTCTTC
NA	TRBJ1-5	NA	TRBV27	CASRGAGLNQPQHF	TGTGCCAGCAGAGGAGCGGGGTTGAATCAGCCCCAGCATTTT
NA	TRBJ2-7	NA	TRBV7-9	CASSFSGYEQYF	TGTGCCAGCAGCTTTAGCGGCTACGAGCAGTACTTC
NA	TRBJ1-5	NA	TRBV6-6	CASSYSKGGAQPQHF	TGTGCCAGCAGTTACTCGAAAGGCGGGGCTCAGCCCCAGCATTTT
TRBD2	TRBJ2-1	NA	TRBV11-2	CASSLIGRLNEQFF	TGTGCCAGCAGCTTAATCGGGAGGCTCAATGAGCAGTTCTTC
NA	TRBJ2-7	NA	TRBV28	CASRGGGEYEQYF	TGTGCCAGCAGGGGGGGAGGAGAGTACGAGCAGTACTTC
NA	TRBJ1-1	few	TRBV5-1	CASSFWGGEAFF	TGCGCCAGCAGCTTTTGGGGGGGTGAAGCTTTCTTT
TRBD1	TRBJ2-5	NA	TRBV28	CASSTPGQGVLTQYF	TGTGCCAGCAGTACTCCGGGACAGGGCGTGTTGACCCAGTACTTC
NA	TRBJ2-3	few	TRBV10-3	CAISLQGTDTQYF	TGTGCCATCAGCCTACAGGGCACAGATACGCAGTATTTT
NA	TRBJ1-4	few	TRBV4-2	CASSSGTPNEKLFF	TGTGCCAGCAGCAGCGGGACACCCAATGAAAAACTGTTTTTT
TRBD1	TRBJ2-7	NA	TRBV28	CASSLRFRQGREQYF	TGTGCCAGCAGTTTAAGGTTCCGACAGGGGCGCGAGCAGTACTTC
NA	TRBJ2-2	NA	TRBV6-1	CASRLPGTNTGELFF	TGTGCCAGCAGGCTTCCGGGAACGAACACCGGGGAGCTGTTTTTT
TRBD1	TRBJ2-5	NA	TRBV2	CASRSGQDRFQETQYF	TGTGCCAGCAGGTCGGGACAGGACAGATTTCAAGAGACCCAGTACTTC
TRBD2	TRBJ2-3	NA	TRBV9	CASSGAGTDTQYF	TGTGCCAGCAGCGGAGCGGGGACAGATACGCAGTATTTT
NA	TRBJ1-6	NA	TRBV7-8	CASSLTGGDRSPLHF	TGTGCCAGCAGCTTAACCGGGGGGGATAGGTCACCCCTCCACTTT
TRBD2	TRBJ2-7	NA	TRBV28	CASSLPGGGRSSYEQYF	TGTGCCAGCAGTTTACCCGGGGGCGGGAGGAGCTCCTACGAGCAGTACTTC
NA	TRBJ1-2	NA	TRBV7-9	CSAGAYGYTF	TGTTCCGCGGGGGCGTATGGCTACACCTTC
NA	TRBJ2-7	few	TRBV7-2	CASSLGADRYEQYF	TGTGCCAGCAGCTTAGGCGCCGACAGGTACGAGCAGTACTTC
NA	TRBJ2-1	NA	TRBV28	CASRNQEFSYNEQFF	TGTGCCAGCAGGAATCAGGAATTCTCCTACAATGAGCAGTTCTTC
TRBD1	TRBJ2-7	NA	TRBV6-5	CASKIDRGYEQYF	TGTGCCAGCAAGATAGACAGGGGATACGAGCAGTACTTC
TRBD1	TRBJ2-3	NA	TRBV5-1	CASSQGQGALTDTQYF	TGCGCCAGCAGTCAAGGACAGGGAGCGTTAACAGATACGCAGTATTTT
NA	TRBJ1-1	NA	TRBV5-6	CASSLGGWRGNTEAFF	TGTGCCAGCAGCCTGGGTGGCTGGAGGGGGAACACTGAAGCTTTCTTT
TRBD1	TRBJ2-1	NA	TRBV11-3	CASSPNRTGGDPYNEQFF	TGTGCCAGCAGCCCCAACCGGACAGGCGGCGATCCCTACAATGAGCAGTTCTTC
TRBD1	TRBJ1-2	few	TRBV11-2	CASSLNRGRRGYTF	TGTGCCAGCAGCTTAAACAGGGGGCGCCGTGGCTACACCTTC
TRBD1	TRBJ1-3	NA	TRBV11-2	CASSMDRTTGNTIYF	TGTGCCAGCAGCATGGACAGGACTACCGGAAACACCATATATTTT
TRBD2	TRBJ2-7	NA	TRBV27	CASSPQWGGEQYF	TGTGCCAGCAGTCCACAGTGGGGGGGCGAGCAGTACTTC
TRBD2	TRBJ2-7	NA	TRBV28	CASSLLGGGLAGVVSYEQYF	TGTGCCAGCAGTTTATTGGGGGGGGGACTAGCGGGAGTAGTTTCCTACGAGCAGTACTTC
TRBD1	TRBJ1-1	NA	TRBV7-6	CASSTGGARTEAFF	TGTGCCAGCAGCACAGGGGGCGCAAGAACTGAAGCTTTCTTT
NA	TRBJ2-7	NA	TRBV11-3	CASSPRPWQENYEQYF	TGTGCCAGCAGCCCAAGGCCGTGGCAGGAAAACTACGAGCAGTACTTC
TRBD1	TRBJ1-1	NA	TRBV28	CASRYRGPGTEAFF	TGTGCCAGCAGGTACAGGGGGCCGGGTACTGAAGCTTTCTTT
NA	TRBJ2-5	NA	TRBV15	CATSLLGAFGEQYF	TGTGCCACCAGCCTTTTGGGGGCGTTCGGGGAGCAGTACTTC
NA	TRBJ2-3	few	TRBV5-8	CASSLDSSTDTQYF	TGTGCCAGCAGCTTGGACAGCAGCACAGATACGCAGTATTTT
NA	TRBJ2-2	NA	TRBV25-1	CASGQGGGELFF	TGTGCCAGCGGGCAGGGGGGCGGGGAGCTGTTTTTT
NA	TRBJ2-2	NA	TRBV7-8	CASSLLGADTGELFF	TGTGCCAGCAGCTTACTTGGGGCGGACACCGGGGAGCTGTTTTTT
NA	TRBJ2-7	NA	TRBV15	CATSREGRGWYEQYF	TGTGCCACCAGCAGAGAGGGCAGGGGATGGTACGAGCAGTACTTC
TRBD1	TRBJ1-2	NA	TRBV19	CASSTQGQGANYGYTF	TGTGCCAGTAGTACCCAGGGACAGGGGGCAAACTATGGCTACACCTTC
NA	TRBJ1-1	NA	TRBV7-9	CASSGREAGTEAFF	TGTGCCAGCAGCGGCAGGGAGGCTGGCACTGAAGCTTTCTTT
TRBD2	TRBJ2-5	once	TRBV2	CASSVNSGRAGETQYF	TGTGCCAGCAGTGTGAATAGCGGGAGGGCCGGAGAGACCCAGTACTTC
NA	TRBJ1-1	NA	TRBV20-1	CSARRSLAFF	TGCAGTGCAAGACGGAGCTTAGCTTTCTTT
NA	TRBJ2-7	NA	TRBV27	CASRARSRTYEQYF	TGTGCCAGCAGGGCGCGGAGCAGAACCTACGAGCAGTACTTC
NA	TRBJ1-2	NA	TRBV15	CATSSHGDYGYTF	TGTGCCACCAGCAGTCACGGTGACTATGGCTACACCTTC
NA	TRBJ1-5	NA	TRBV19	CASSRTISNQPQHF	TGTGCCAGTAGCCGGACTATCAGCAATCAGCCCCAGCATTTT